This T cell receptor beta chain was sequenced in a study of human T cells and chemical hapten exposure. Study-wide points: Given that the donors had alopecia, their immune response may differ from that seen in healthy people. Significantly greater numbers of large CDR3 similarity clusters came from expanded TCRs than from controls.

TCRdb reanalysed the RACE reads using MiXCR and keeps one entry per CDR3 protein. The table includes over 60,000 distinct CDR3 sequences, under 13% detected once. Time point indicated: patch test 2, 6 weeks after DPC sensitization. Treatment in this sample: therapeutic diphenylcyclopropenone sensitization with weekly scalp DPC. The authors' total RNA extraction used unfractionated whole blood. This clonotype came up a few times. Its target is unknown. This CDR3 comprises 13 residues. Germline lookup yields CDR1 SGHTA and CDR2 FQGNSA. V dropped 5 bases and J dropped 9; count of bases not matched to a gene: 6.

The sequence was obtained from a woman in her forties or fifties with alopecia areata. Some clones in this sample may be carry-over from other donors' samples. The specimen was whole blood, collected in connection with sensitization to the hapten diphenylcyclopropenone (DPC). The chain carries TRBV7-2 and TRBJ2-1; 8 bases align to TRBD2. CDR3 loop: CASSRTSWAEQFF. CDR3 nucleotide sequence: TGTGCCAGCAGCCGGACTAGCTGGGCTGAGCAGTTCTTC.